The 15 T cell receptor beta chains given below trace back to one sample, sequenced in a study of HIV-infected children after antiretroviral therapy interruption. Specified treatment: PENTA 11 planned treatment interruption arm or continuous ART arm. RNA-based 3' RACE libraries used unique molecular identifiers. TCRdb reprocessed the 3' RACE reads with MiXCR, giving one entry per CDR3 protein. This table has more than 75,000 distinct CDR3 sequences, around 6.9% appearing once. Sequencing used CD45RA+ CD4+ T cells from PBMCs, pooled from several time points, obtained from a donor given antiretroviral therapy, either interrupted or continuous. Subset meaning: naive CD4+ CD45RA+ CD45RO- T cells. The receptors were sampled from a pool of human donors with HIV.

The chain is built from TRBV20-1 and TRBJ2-4; 9 nucleotides line up with TRBD1. Germline loops: CDR1 DFQATT, CDR2 SNEGSKA (reference sequence). J gave up 0 bases and V 4 bases, and 13 bases lay outside the gene matches. There are 18 residues in the CDR3. The CDR3 here is CSATGTGNRPLAKNIQYF. The CDR3 DNA reads as TGCAGTGCTACCGGGACAGGGAACCGACCACTAGCCAAAAACATTCAGTACTTC.

CDR3 loop: CASRGTGNTEAFF. The CDR3 DNA sequence: TGTGCCAGTAGGGGAACAGGGAACACTGAAGCTTTCTTT. The chain joins TRBV12-3 or TRBV12-4 to TRBJ1-1, with a possible D match to TRBD1 (5 bases). V was clipped by 9 bases and J by 1 base, with 12 bases between them. The CDR3 has 13 residues.

This clonotype was seen many times. The J gene is TRBJ2-3, the V gene TRBV2; the D gene is possibly TRBD2 (5 bases). The CDR3 covers 14 residues. Trimming took off 7 bases at V and 3 bases at J, with 14 bases between the two ends. Germline V CDR1 and CDR2: SNHLY, FYNNEI. The CDR3 sequence is CASNLPGKTDTQYF. The CDR3, as DNA: TGTGCCAGCAATCTCCCCGGGAAAACAGATACGCAGTATTTT.

This clonotype has a count of ten or more. The chain is built from TRBV5-1 and TRBJ1-5; no reliable D call. CDR3 length: 13 residues. Germline V CDR1 and CDR2: SGHRS, YFSETQ. V was shortened by 0 bases and J by 6 bases, with 7 bases between the two germline ends. The CDR3 sequence is CASSLEGTQPQHF. The DNA of the CDR3 is TGCGCCAGCAGCTTGGAGGGTACTCAGCCCCAGCATTTT.

The chain couples TRBV7-8 to TRBJ1-1, with D unclear. There are 17 residues in the CDR3. Trimming left V 6 bases short and J 0 bases short, with 20 bases between. Germline CDR1 is SGHVS and CDR2 is FQNEAQ. The CDR3 region is CASSLGRGPVMNTEAFF. Written as DNA, the CDR3 is TGTGCCAGCAGTTTGGGCCGCGGCCCGGTCATGAACACTGAAGCTTTCTTT.

V gene TRBV7-9 combines with J gene TRBJ1-1; D is unclear. Germline CDR1 and CDR2: SEHNR and FQNEAQ (reference sequence). Trimming removed 1 base at V and 11 bases at J, with 14 bases between. The length of the CDR3 is 13 residues. The CDR3 region is CASSLEERVAAFF. In nucleotides, the CDR3 is TGTGCCAGCAGCTTAGAGGAGCGGGTCGCGGCTTTCTTT. Drawing the rest from reference TRBV7-9 and TRBJ1-1, the complete variable domain is DTGVSQNPRHKITKRGQNVTFRCDPISEHNRLYWYRQTLGQGPEFLTYFQNEAQLEKSRLLSDRFSAERPKGSFSTLEIQRTEQGDSAMYLCASSLEERVAAFFGQGTRLTVV.

This clonotype was counted a few times. This sequence joins TRBV19 and TRBJ2-1; D ambiguous. V dropped 3 bases and J dropped 2 bases, with 8 bases sitting between them. The CDR3 spans 14 residues. Germline V gene data show CDR1 as LNHDA and CDR2 as SQIVND (reference sequence). The CDR3 sequence is CASSIELPYNEQFF. CDR3 coding DNA: TGTGCCAGTAGTATCGAGCTTCCCTACAATGAGCAGTTCTTC.

In its sample, this clonotype was seen many times. The chain uses TRBV6-6 and TRBJ1-1; D remains unclear. CDR3 size: 13 residues. Germline loops: CDR1 MNHNY, CDR2 SVGAGI (reference sequence). Trimming cost V 3 bases and J 2 bases, with 7 bases left between them. The CDR3: CASSYVANTEAFF. The CDR3 DNA sequence: TGTGCCAGCAGTTATGTAGCCAACACTGAAGCTTTCTTT.

The table lists this clonotype with many counts. V is TRBV3-1 and J is TRBJ2-1; no definite D call. The CDR3 loop spans 14 amino acids. V was clipped by 2 bases and J by 9 bases, with 14 bases between them. Germline assignment: CDR1 LGHDT and CDR2 YNNKEL (reference sequence). CDR3 coding DNA: TGTGCCAGCAGCCAATCCCCGAGGTCAGCTGAGCAGTTCTTC. As protein: CASSQSPRSAEQFF.

This clonotype occurred many times. The DNA for the CDR3 is TGCAGTGCTAGAGATAGGTCGGAGGTAGCTTTCTTT. Translated: CSARDRSEVAFF. This rearrangement joins TRBV20-1 to TRBJ1-1; no firm D call. The CDR3 has 12 amino acids. Germline V gives CDR1 DFQATT, CDR2 SNEGSKA (reference sequence). V was cut by 0 bases and J by 10 bases, with 12 bases left in between.

This clonotype was seen at least ten times. The CDR3 DNA is TGTGCCAGCAGTTCGCCGGACAGGATACACACCGGGGAGCTGTTTTTT. Residues: CASSSPDRIHTGELFF. The chain combines TRBV12-3 or TRBV12-4 with TRBJ2-2; 7 bases are a match to TRBD1. CDR3 length: 16 residues. V shed 4 bases, J shed 3 bases, and the junction held 8 bases outside the gene matches.

The chain couples TRBV12-3 or TRBV12-4 to TRBJ1-1; possible D gene TRBD1, 5 bases. Deletions cut 6 bases from V and 8 bases from J, with 13 bases between. This CDR3 region has 12 residues. The CDR3: CASSPGFGEAFF. CDR3 DNA: TGTGCCAGCAGCCCAGGGTTCGGGGAAGCTTTCTTT.

This clonotype was counted at least ten times. This rearrangement joins TRBV19 to TRBJ2-4; D gene ambiguous. From germline, CDR1 is LNHDA and CDR2 SQIVND (reference sequence). V gave up 5 bases and J gave up 7 bases, with 15 bases separating them. The CDR3 runs to 14 residues. CDR3 protein: CASSPTGATNIQYF. CDR3 coding DNA: TGTGCCAGTAGTCCAACGGGCGCCACTAACATTCAGTACTTC.

In DNA, the CDR3 is TGCGCCAGCAGCCAAGTTTCACGAACTGAAGCTTTCTTT. This encodes CASSQVSRTEAFF. The chain has TRBV4-1 and TRBJ1-1; unclear D gene. Per germline, CDR1 MGHRA and CDR2 YSYEKL. This CDR3 is 13 amino acids long. V was shortened by 1 base and J by 5 bases, with 8 bases between the two germline ends.

This rearrangement joins TRBV6-2 or TRBV6-3 to TRBJ1-1; 8 bases agree with TRBD1. Germline loops: CDR1 MNHEY, CDR2 SVGEGT. With 6 bases clipped from V and 6 bases from J, the junction kept 0 bases outside the gene matches. The CDR3 sequence is 11 residues long. CDR3 DNA sequence: TGTGCCAGCAGACAGGGGGCTGAAGCTTTCTTT. Translated: CASRQGAEAFF.